The T cell receptor beta chain described here comes from a study of OX40 agonist ivuxolimab in advanced cancers. Across the whole study: Partial responses were achieved by three patients, of whom one had hepatocellular carcinoma and two had cutaneous melanoma. Study outcomes and limitations: Some of the nonresponding patients also showed low levels of normalized T-cell clonal expansion.

The germline CDR1 and CDR2 sequences are LGHNT and FRNRAP. Trimming took 5 bases from V and 5 from J; bases not matched to a gene: 9. The CDR3 loop spans 15 amino acids. Profiling relied on immunoSEQ multiplex PCR, and the TCRdb table lists in-frame clones only, not all of them. In the table there are tens of thousands of clones, roughly 87% of which are singletons. Details on this clone: Antigen unknown.

The source of this sequence is an adult with an advanced solid tumor such as melanoma, head and neck, liver or kidney cancer. This specimen consisted of CD4+ or CD8+ T cells sorted from blood, obtained in a trial of the OX40 agonist ivuxolimab. The rearrangement links TRBV12-5 to TRBJ2-7; 10 bases match TRBD1. CDR3 in DNA: TGTGCTAGTGGTACTCTGGGACAGGGGTTTCACGAGCAGTACTTC. Translating gives CASGTLGQGFHEQYF.